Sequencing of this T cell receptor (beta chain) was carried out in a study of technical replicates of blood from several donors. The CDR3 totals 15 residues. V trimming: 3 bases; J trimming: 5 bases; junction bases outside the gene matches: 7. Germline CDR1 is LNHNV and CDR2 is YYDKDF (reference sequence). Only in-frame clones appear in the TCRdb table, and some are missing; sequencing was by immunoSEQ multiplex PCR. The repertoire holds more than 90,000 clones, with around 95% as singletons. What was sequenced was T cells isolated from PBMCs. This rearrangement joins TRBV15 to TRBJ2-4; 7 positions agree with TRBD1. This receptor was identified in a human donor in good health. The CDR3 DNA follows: TGTGCCACCAGCAGGCCGACAGGGAAGGAAAACATTCAGTACTTC. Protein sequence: CATSRPTGKENIQYF.